This T cell receptor (beta chain) derives from a study of CD8+ T cells in alopecia areata. Overall study results and limits: Alphabeta T cells residing in normal skin are also sequenced in scalp samples. It was less clear whether patients shared TCRs than it was in mice, possibly because of HLA.

CDR3 length: 14 residues. Germline loops: CDR1 SGHRS, CDR2 YFSETQ. Deletions cut 4 bases from V and 7 bases from J, with 15 bases between. Reverse transcribed after extraction, RNA yielded cDNA as the sequencing template. Using immunoSEQ multiplex PCR, the repertoire was profiled, and TCRdb retains in-frame clones only, with some absent. The table lists 150,000 or so clones, more than 75% of them singletons. This clone is a singleton in its sample. The antigen is not known. The input for sequencing was CD8+ T cells sorted from blood, taken at week 0. The receptor comes from a human donor with alopecia areata. The V call is TRBV5-1, the J call TRBJ2-1, with D perhaps TRBD1 (5 bases). CDR3 coding DNA: TGCGCCAGCAGCCCAGACAGTAATCGGAATGAGCAGTTCTTC. Translating gives CASSPDSNRNEQFF.